The clone carrying this T cell receptor (beta chain) was seen many times. The V end lost 3 bases, the J end lost 8 bases, and 10 bases lay between the germline ends. CDR1 and CDR2 from the germline V gene are DFQATT and SNEGSKA (reference sequence). The CDR3 length is 11 residues. The source of the sample is a study of neurological immune-mediated disorders. MiXCR, run by TCRdb on the 5' RACE reads, gives a single entry per CDR3 protein. The data contain about 74,000 distinct CDR3 sequences, around 5% of them seen just once; the ten biggest clones take up around 7.2%. Specimen: PBMCs. The clonotype was recovered from a man aged 18-30 years with multiple sclerosis. The V and J genes are TRBV20-1 and TRBJ1-2; D remains ambiguous. The CDR3 bases are TGCAGTGCTAGTAGAGGAGAAGGCTACACCTTC. As protein: CSASRGEGYTF.